This TCR beta chain was profiled in a study of regulatory T cells in long-lasting Graves disease (dated by TCRdb to 2020 to 2022). About the investigation overall: To count as having persistent Graves' disease, a patient had to have received antithyroid drug treatment for over 5 years with TSH receptor autoantibodies remaining persistently positive. Persistent Graves' disease patients were compared with newly diagnosed Graves' disease patients by peripheral blood TCR sequencing and RNA sequencing. The study took place in China and was registered as a clinical trial. A total of 35 or so samples underwent TCR sequencing: roughly 13 from persistent and roughly 20 from newly diagnosed Graves' disease patients. On average, persistent Graves' disease patients in the clinical cohort had been on antithyroid drugs for approximately ten years.

What this sample's time point label stands for: persistent/refractory GD, antithyroid drugs over 5 years with positive TRAb. For both TCR sequencing and RNA sequencing, RNA was extracted from PBMCs using TRIzol. Graves' disease was diagnosed according to American Thyroid Association guidelines. The patients came from an endocrinology department in Xi'an, China. Each patient gave about 9.1 milliliters of peripheral blood, collected in an EDTA anticoagulant tube. Ficoll Paque Plus density gradient separation was used to isolate PBMCs, and no additional T cell sorting was done. An Agilent 2100 Bioanalyzer and agarose gel were used to assess RNA quality, and a NanoDrop 2000 was used to measure RNA concentration. The CDR3 spans 14 residues, from the cysteine through the phenylalanine. The retained sequence is limited to the CDR3, 42 bases, with the frame set at the first base. The germline V gene yields MNHEY for CDR1 and SVGEGT for CDR2. V loses 2 bases at its end and J loses 8 bases; junction bases beyond the gene matches: 7.

The library was produced with multiplex PCR. The listed sequencing device is Illumina HiSeq 4000. CDR3 regions were amplified by Arm-PCR with iRepertoire HTBI primers to construct TCR beta libraries. Before sequencing, the PCR products went through gel purification. In the source study's methods: A total of fewer than 70 TRBV and about 13 TRBJ segments were identified across samples and were used for gene usage analysis of CDR3 amino acid clonotypes. COPE and FqMerger were used to merge the filtered high-quality paired reads into contigs. BLAST was used to align contigs to IMGT TRBV, TRBD and TRBJ reference genes, and CDR3 was defined according to IMGT. Clonotypes above 0.1% frequency were classified as highly expanded clones. Shannon entropy was used to measure repertoire diversity, and the Gini coefficient was used to measure V-J evenness. Clonotypes shared by more than one individual were considered public. TCRdb cleaned the public reads at Q25 with fastp, built clones with MiXCR and kept in-frame beta chains. CDR3 protein duplicates are merged, each entry listing the most common genes and DNA. For this entry, the V and J calls and clone size follow TCRdb and not the study's own pipeline. The sample table shows about 300,000 distinct CDR3 sequences, and around 23% are seen once. The leading ten clones occupy about 61% of the sample.

Overall study outcomes, separate from this receptor: Because the primary lesion, thyroid tissue, could not be accessed, the study looked at peripheral blood alone. Patients with persistent disease shared more public clonotypes (under 3,000) than newly diagnosed patients did (966). Preferential use of TRBV28, TRBJ1-2 and TRBJ2-5 was observed in persistent disease, whereas TRBV20-1 and TRBJ2-1 were favored in newly diagnosed disease. The authors acknowledged the small sample size as a limitation that may reduce accuracy. Compared with newly diagnosed patients, persistent Graves' disease patients had lower TCR Shannon entropy and fewer highly expanded clones, which suggests clonal expansion. Only the TCR beta chain was sequenced and analyzed.

Comment on this clonotype: What antigen it recognizes has not been identified. The sample holds no much larger clone one base away, and base qualities are not on file.

The source material was peripheral blood mononuclear cells (PBMCs), sampled when the disease was refractory, from a patient treated with antithyroid drugs. The source is a female donor with Graves disease. The sequence joins TRBV6-2 or TRBV6-3 to TRBJ2-5, with 8 central nucleotides matching TRBD2. The encoded CDR3 is CASSYPGLGETQYF. The sequence in DNA is TGTGCCAGCAGTTACCCGGGACTAGGTGAAACCCAGTACTTC.